This T cell receptor (beta chain) was captured in a study of shared clonotypes between healthy human individuals. The study's findings and limits: Unshared clonotypes carried lower generation probabilities than those common to all four donors.

For each subset, genomic DNA was distributed in equal portions over several immunoSEQ plates. Assay used: immunoSEQ multiplex PCR; TCRdb lists only in-frame clones, some missing. The data contain about 1.5 million clones, around 98% of them seen just once; the ten biggest clones take up roughly 0.45%. This clone appeared once. Its specificity is not known. The length of the CDR3 is 16 residues. V trimming: 4 bases; J trimming: 5 bases; junction bases outside the gene matches: 10. The V gene's germline CDR1 is MNHEY and CDR2 SMNVEV (reference sequence). The source is a man under 40 in good health. This chain links TRBV27 with TRBJ2-5, with 10 bases matching TRBD2. Specimen: naive CD4+ T cells sorted from blood. Described subset: CD45RA+ positively selected. CDR3 in amino acids: CASSSLLAGGSETQYF. CDR3 coding DNA: TGTGCCAGCAGTTCTCTTTTAGCGGGAGGTAGCGAGACCCAGTACTTC.